The sequence of this T cell receptor (beta chain) was determined in a study of blood T cell repertoires in COVID-19 (dated by TCRdb to between 2020 and 2021). Notes on the research overall: The collaborator samples originated in the United States, Italy and Spain and spanned the acute and convalescent phases of COVID-19. Sample metadata almost always included a de-identified subject ID, COVID-19 status, age in years and sex. Where available, HLA class I and class II types were obtained from metadata supplied by the sample provider rather than from assay-based typing. The material from the prospective study consisted of cDNA or gDNA derived from T cells, B-cell-depleted T cells, or PBMCs. Samples came from the ongoing ImmuneRACE study (first 160 participants) plus 1,254 subjects from 6 global collaborators. The repertoires were made available in a free public database intended to serve as a resource for research on the immune response to SARS-CoV-2. Deeply sampled blood TCRbeta repertoires from subjects exposed to, actively infected with, or recovered from COVID-19 were included in the dataset. Study-level results and caveats: Clinical and demographic metadata were provided uncurated, with the amount varying by source and participant.

Notes on this clone: Its specific antigen is unknown. No base quality information exists; no much larger clone differs at one position.

The collaborating institutions used their own protocols to collect whole blood in K2EDTA tubes. For TCRbeta analysis, collaborators shipped samples in one of three forms: frozen whole blood, isolated PBMCs, or DNA extracted from either of those sample types. Sequences SGHTA (CDR1) and FQGTGA (CDR2) are obtained from the germline V gene. The CDR3 measures 14 amino acids from cysteine to phenylalanine. Left in the record is the CDR3 DNA by itself, 42 bases read in frame from the first base. V was cut back by 5 bases and J by 0 bases, leaving a gap of 9 bases between them. The immunoSEQ Assay, a bias-controlled multiplex PCR, was used to amplify TCRbeta CDR3 regions from genomic DNA. Per the source publication's procedure: The number of nucleated cells in each sample was estimated from the amplification of reference gene primers within the assay. To quantify the absolute abundance of each unique TCRbeta CDR3 rearrangement, sequence reads were collapsed and filtered. Productive Simpson clonality was computed per sample as the square root of Simpson's diversity index over productive rearrangements. The table comes from immuneACCESS by way of TCRdb, which keeps in-frame sequences with V and J called. Part of the clones is missing from these tables; in studies checked, under half for an unresolved V gene and the rest for unknown reasons. The DNA was the basis for D and trimming; V, J and clone size are from that table. Across this sample there are over 75,000 clones, with about 83% seen only once. The ten largest clones capture more than 25% of the sample.

This chain joins TRBV7-3 to TRBJ2-3, with the D gene not confidently named. Specimen: peripheral blood. The receptor was isolated from a human donor in a cohort sampled during active COVID-19. The nucleotide sequence reads as follows: TGTGCCAGCAGCCTGGCAGCGAGCACAGATACGCAGTATTTT. The resulting protein is CASSLAASTDTQYF.